This TCR beta chain was sequenced during a study of CD8 T cells in ankylosing spondylitis. Germline CDR1 LNHDA, CDR2 SQIVND (reference sequence). The CDR3 is made up of 15 amino acids. V was shortened by 5 bases and J by 0 bases, with 8 bases between the two germline ends. Study results and caveats: Ankylosing spondylitis blood appeared to be characterized by a TCR beta motif of roughly eight highly homologous variants. CD8+ by phenotype, disease-linked clones were relatively rare in peripheral blood. In the blood and synovial fluid of reactive arthritis, some motif variants had been previously reported.

Each CDR3 protein is one row after TCRdb ran MiXCR on the 5' RACE reads. The sample has around 440,000 distinct CDR3 sequences; approximately 17% are singletons. This clonotype is a singleton in its sample. Its matching antigen is unknown. V is TRBV19 and J is TRBJ2-6, with D hard to call. Material for sequencing was blood, either unsorted or a sorted T cell fraction (not recorded which). This receptor was obtained from a male donor with ankylosing spondylitis. CDR3 DNA sequence: TGTGCCAGTAGTTTCTTGGCCTCTGGGGCCAACGTCCTGACTTTC. Encoded protein: CASSFLASGANVLTF. Full variable domain (rest looked up from reference TRBV19 and TRBJ2-6): DGGITQSPKYLFRKEGQNVTLSCEQNLNHDAMYWYRQDPGQGLRLIYYSQIVNDFQKGDIAEGYSVSREKKESFPLTVTSAQKNPTAFYLCASSFLASGANVLTFGAGSRLTVL.